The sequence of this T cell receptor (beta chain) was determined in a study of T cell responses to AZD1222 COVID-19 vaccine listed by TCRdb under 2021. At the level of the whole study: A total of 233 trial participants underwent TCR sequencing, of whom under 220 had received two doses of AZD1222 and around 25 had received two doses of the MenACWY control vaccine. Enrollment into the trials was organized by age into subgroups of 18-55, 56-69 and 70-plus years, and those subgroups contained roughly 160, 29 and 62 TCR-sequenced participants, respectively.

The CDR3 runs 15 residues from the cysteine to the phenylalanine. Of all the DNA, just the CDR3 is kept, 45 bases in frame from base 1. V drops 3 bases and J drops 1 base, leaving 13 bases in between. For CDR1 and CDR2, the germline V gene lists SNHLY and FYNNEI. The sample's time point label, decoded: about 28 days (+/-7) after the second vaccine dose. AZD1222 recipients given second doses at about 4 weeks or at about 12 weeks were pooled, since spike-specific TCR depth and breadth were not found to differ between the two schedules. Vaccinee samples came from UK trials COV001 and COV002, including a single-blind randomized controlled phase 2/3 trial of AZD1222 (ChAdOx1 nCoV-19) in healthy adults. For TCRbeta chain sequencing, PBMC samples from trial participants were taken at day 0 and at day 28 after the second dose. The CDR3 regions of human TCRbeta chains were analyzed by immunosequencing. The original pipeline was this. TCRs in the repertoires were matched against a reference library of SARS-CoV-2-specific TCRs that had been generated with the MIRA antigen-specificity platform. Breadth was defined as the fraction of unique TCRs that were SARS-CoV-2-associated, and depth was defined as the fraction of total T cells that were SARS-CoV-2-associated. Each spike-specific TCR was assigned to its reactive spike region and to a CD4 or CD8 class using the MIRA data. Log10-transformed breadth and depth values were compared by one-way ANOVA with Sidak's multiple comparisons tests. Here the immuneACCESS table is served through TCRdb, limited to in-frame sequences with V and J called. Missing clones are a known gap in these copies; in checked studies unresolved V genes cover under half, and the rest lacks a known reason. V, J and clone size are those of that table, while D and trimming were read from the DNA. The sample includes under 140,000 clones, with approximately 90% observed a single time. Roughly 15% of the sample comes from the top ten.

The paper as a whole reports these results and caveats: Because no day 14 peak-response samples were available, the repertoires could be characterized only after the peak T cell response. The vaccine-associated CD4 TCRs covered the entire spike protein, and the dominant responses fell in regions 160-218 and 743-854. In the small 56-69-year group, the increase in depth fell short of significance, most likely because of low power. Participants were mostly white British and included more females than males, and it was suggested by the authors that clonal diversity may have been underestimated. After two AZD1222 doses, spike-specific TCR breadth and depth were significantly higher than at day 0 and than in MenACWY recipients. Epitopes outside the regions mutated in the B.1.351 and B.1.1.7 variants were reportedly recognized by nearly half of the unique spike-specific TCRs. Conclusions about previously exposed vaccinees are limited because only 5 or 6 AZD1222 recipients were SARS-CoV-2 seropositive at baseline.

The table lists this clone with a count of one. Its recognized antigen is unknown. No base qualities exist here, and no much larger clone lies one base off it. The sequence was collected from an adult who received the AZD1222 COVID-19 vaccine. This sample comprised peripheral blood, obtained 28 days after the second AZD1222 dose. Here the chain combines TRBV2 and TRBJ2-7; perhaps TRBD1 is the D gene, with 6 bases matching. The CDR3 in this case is CASSEWTDVSYEQYF. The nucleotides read TGTGCCAGCAGTGAGTGGACAGACGTATCCTACGAGCAGTACTTC.